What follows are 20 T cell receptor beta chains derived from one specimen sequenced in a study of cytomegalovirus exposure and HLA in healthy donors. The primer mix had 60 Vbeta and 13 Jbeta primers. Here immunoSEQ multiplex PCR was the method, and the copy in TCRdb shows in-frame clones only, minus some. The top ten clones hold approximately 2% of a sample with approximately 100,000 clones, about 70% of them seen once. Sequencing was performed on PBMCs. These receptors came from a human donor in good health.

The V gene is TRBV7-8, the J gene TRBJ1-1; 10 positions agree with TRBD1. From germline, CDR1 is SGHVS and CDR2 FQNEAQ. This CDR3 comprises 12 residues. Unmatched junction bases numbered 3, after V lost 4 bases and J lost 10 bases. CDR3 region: CASSSDRGVAFF. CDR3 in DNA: TGTGCCAGCAGCTCGGACAGGGGGGTAGCTTTCTTT.

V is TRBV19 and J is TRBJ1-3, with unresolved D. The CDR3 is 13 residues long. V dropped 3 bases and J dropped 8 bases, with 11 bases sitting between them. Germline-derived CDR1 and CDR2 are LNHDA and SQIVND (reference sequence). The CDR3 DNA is TGTGCCAGTAGTATGGGCCAGAAGGACACCATATATTTT. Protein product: CASSMGQKDTIYF. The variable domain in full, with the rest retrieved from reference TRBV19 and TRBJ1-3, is DGGITQSPKYLFRKEGQNVTLSCEQNLNHDAMYWYRQDPGQGLRLIYYSQIVNDFQKGDIAEGYSVSREKKESFPLTVTSAQKNPTAFYLCASSMGQKDTIYFGEGSWLTVV.

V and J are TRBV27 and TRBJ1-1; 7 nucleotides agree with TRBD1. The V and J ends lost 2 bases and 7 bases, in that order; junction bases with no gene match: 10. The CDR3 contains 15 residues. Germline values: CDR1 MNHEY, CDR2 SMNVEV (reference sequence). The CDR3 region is CASSLRTGPLGEAFF. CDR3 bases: TGTGCCAGCAGTTTAAGGACAGGACCCCTGGGTGAAGCTTTCTTT.

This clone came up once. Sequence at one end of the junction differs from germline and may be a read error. CDR3 DNA sequence: TGTGCTAGCAGCTTAGGACAGGGCCGAGAAGAGACCCAGTACTTC. This codes for CASSLGQGREETQYF. The chain uses TRBV7-7 and TRBJ2-5; 8 bases match TRBD1. This CDR3 has 15 residues. CDR1 and CDR2 from the germline V gene are SSHAT and FNYEAQ (reference sequence).

CDR3 protein: CATSRDPATVRQNGYTF. The CDR3 coding sequence is TGTGCCACCAGCAGAGATCCCGCGACAGTAAGACAAAATGGCTACACCTTC. The V gene is TRBV15, the J gene TRBJ1-2; maybe TRBD1 (5 bases). Germline V gives CDR1 LNHNV, CDR2 YYDKDF (reference sequence). This CDR3 has 17 residues. The V gene lost 0 bases and the J gene lost 6 bases, with 20 bases spanning the gap.

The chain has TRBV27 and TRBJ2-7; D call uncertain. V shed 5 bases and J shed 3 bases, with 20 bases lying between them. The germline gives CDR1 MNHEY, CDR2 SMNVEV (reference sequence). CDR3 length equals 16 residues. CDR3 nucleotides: TGTGCCAGCAGTCCGACCCGGTTTGGATCGGGCTACGAGCAGTACTTC. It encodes CASSPTRFGSGYEQYF.

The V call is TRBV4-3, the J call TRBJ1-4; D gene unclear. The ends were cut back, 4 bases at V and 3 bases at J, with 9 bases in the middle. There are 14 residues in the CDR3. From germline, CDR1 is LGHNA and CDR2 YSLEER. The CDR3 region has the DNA TGCGCCAGCAGCCCCCGGGTGGCTAATGAAAAACTGTTTTTT. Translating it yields CASSPRVANEKLFF.

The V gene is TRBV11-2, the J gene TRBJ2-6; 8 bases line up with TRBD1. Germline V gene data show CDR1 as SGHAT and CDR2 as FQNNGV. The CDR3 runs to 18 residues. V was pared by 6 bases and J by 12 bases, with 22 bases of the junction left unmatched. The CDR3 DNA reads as TGTGCCAGCAGGCCACTGAAACCGGGACAGGATATGCCCATCGTCCTGACTTTC. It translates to CASRPLKPGQDMPIVLTF.

CDR3 DNA: TGTGCCAGCAGCGAAAGACTAGCGGGGGAACCGTTCTTC. It codes for CASSERLAGEPFF. V gene TRBV6-1 combines with J gene TRBJ2-1; 12 bases are a match to TRBD2. J gave up 15 bases and V 6 bases, and 9 bases lay outside the gene matches. Germline V gene lookup returns CDR1 MNHNS and CDR2 SASEGT. The CDR3 is made up of 13 amino acids.

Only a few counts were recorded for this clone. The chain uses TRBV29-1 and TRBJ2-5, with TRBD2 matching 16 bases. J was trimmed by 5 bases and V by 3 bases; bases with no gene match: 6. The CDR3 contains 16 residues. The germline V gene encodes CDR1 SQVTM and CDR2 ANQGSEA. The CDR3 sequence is CSVDGTSGGASETQYF. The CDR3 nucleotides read TGCAGCGTTGATGGGACTAGCGGGGGGGCGTCTGAGACCCAGTACTTC.

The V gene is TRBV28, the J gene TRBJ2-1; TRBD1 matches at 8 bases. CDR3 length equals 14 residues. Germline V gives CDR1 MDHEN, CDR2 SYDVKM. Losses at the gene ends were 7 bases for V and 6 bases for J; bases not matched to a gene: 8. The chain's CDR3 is CASIRGQGANEQFF. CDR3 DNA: TGTGCCAGCATCCGGGGGCAGGGGGCCAATGAGCAGTTCTTC.

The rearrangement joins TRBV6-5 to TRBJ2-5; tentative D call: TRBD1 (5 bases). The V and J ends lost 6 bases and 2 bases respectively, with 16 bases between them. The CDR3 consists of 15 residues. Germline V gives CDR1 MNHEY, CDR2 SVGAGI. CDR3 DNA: TGTGCCAGCAGCCAAGGGGTCGGGCGGCAAGAGACCCAGTACTTC. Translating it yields CASSQGVGRQETQYF.

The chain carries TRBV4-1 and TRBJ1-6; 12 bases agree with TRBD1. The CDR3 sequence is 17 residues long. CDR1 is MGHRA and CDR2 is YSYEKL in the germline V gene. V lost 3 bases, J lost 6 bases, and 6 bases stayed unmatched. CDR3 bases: TGCGCCAGCAGCCAGGCTGGGACAGGGGGCCTTAATTCACCCCTCCACTTT. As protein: CASSQAGTGGLNSPLHF.

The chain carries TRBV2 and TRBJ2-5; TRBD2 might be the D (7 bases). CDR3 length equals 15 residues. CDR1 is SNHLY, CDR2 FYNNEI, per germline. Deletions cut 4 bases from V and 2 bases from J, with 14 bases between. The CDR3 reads CASSGGRGRQETQYF. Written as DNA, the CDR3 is TGTGCCAGCAGTGGTGGGAGGGGGAGACAAGAGACCCAGTACTTC.

The CDR3 DNA follows: TGTGCCAGCAGCTTTGACAGGGGAACTAATGAAAAACTGTTTTTT. It specifies CASSFDRGTNEKLFF. The rearrangement links TRBV9 to TRBJ1-4, with 8 bases lining up with TRBD1. This CDR3 has 15 amino acids. V lost 4 bases to trimming and J lost 1 base; unmatched junction nucleotides: 3. Germline CDR1 SGDLS, CDR2 YYNGEE.

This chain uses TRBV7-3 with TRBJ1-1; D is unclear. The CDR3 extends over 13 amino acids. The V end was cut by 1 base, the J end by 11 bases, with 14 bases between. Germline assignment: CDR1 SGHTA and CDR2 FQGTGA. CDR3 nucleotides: TGTGCCAGCAGCTTAAGACGGGGATCCTCGGCTTTCTTT. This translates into CASSLRRGSSAFF.

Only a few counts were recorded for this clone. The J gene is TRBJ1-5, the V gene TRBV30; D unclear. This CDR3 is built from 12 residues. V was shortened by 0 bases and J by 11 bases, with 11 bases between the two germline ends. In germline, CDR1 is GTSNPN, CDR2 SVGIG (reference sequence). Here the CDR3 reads CAWSVGGGSQHF. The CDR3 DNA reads TGTGCCTGGAGTGTTGGAGGAGGGTCCCAGCATTTT.

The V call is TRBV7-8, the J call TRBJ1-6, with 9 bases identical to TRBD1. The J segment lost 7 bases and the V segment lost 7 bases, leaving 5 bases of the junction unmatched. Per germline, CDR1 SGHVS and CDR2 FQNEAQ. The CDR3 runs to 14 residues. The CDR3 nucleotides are TGTGCCAGCAAGATAGGACAGGGGAATTCACCCCTCCACTTT. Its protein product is CASKIGQGNSPLHF.

CDR3 amino acids: CASSRTGVDEQYF. The CDR3 DNA sequence: TGTGCCAGCTCAAGGACAGGGGTGGACGAGCAGTACTTC. V and J are TRBV18 and TRBJ2-7, with TRBD1 matching over 9 bases. V gave up 5 bases and J gave up 5 bases; unmatched junction bases: 4. There are 13 residues in the CDR3. Looked up from germline, CDR1 is KGHSH and CDR2 is LQKENI.

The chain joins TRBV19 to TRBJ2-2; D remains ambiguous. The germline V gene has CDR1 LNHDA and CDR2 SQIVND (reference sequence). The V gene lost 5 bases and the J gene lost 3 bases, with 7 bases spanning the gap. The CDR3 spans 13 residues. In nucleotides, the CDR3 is TGTGCCAGTAGTTACCTAGACACCGGGGAGCTGTTTTTT. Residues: CASSYLDTGELFF. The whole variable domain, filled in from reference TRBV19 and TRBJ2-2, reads DGGITQSPKYLFRKEGQNVTLSCEQNLNHDAMYWYRQDPGQGLRLIYYSQIVNDFQKGDIAEGYSVSREKKESFPLTVTSAQKNPTAFYLCASSYLDTGELFFGEGSRLTVL.